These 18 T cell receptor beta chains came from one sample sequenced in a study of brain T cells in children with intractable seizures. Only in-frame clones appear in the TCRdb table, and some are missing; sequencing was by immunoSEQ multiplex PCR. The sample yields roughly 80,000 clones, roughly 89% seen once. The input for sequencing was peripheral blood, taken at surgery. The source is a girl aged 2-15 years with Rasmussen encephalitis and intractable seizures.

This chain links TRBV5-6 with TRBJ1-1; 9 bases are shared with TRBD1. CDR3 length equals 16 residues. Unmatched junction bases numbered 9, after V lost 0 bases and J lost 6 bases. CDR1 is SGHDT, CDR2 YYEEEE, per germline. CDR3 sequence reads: CASSLAGQGSRAEAFF. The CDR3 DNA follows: TGTGCCAGCAGCTTGGCCGGACAGGGGAGTAGAGCTGAAGCTTTCTTT.

The CDR3 reads CASRWAGTGSYEQYF. CDR3 in DNA: TGTGCCAGCAGGTGGGCCGGGACAGGCTCTTACGAGCAGTACTTC. The rearrangement joins TRBV28 to TRBJ2-7; 8 bases map to TRBD1. There are 15 residues in the CDR3. Germline V gene sequence: CDR1 MDHEN, CDR2 SYDVKM. V shed 6 bases, J shed 4 bases, and the junction held 11 bases outside the gene matches.

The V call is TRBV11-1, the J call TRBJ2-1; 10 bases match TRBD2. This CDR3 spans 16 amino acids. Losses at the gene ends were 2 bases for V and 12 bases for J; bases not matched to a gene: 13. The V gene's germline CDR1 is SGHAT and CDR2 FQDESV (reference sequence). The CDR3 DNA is TGTGCCAGCAGCTTATTCACTAGCGGGACGGTGAGCGGGCAGTTCTTC. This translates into CASSLFTSGTVSGQFF.

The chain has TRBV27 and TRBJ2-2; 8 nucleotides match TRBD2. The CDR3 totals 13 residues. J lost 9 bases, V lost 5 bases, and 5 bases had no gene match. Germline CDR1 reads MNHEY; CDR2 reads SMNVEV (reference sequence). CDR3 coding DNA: TGTGCCAGCAGTAGGAGCGGGAGCTGGGAGCTGTTTTTT. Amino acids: CASSRSGSWELFF.

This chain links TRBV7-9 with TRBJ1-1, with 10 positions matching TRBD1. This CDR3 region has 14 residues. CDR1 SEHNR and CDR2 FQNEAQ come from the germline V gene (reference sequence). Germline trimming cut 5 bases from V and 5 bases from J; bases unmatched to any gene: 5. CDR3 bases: TGTGCCAGCAGCCCCGGGACAGGGGAAACTGAAGCTTTCTTT. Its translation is CASSPGTGETEAFF.

Written as DNA, the CDR3 is TGTGCCACCAAGACCGATGGGGTGAGCAATGAGCAGTTCTTC. It yields the protein CATKTDGVSNEQFF. The chain combines TRBV19 with TRBJ2-1; D unresolved. Trimming took off 10 bases at V and 6 bases at J, with 19 bases between the two ends. Germline V gene data show CDR1 as LNHDA and CDR2 as SQIVND (reference sequence). The CDR3 is 14 residues long.

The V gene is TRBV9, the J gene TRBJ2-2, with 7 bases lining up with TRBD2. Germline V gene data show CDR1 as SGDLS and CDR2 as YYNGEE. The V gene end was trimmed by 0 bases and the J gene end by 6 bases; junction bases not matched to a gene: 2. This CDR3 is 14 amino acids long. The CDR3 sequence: CASSVAGGAGELFF. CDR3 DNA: TGTGCCAGCAGCGTAGCTGGGGGGGCCGGGGAGCTGTTTTTT.

CDR3 amino acids: CASSLDTGSSQETQYF. DNA of the CDR3: TGTGCCAGCAGCTTAGATACAGGCTCATCACAAGAGACCCAGTACTTC. The chain recombines TRBV7-9 with TRBJ2-5; possible D gene TRBD1, 5 bases. The CDR3 sequence is 16 residues long. V lost 1 base and J lost 2, with 14 bases in between. Germline V gives CDR1 SEHNR, CDR2 FQNEAQ (reference sequence).

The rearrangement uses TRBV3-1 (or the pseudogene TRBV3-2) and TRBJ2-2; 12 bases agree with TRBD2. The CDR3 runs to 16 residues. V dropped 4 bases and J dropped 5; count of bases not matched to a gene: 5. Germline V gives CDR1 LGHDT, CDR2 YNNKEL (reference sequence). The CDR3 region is CASSRVTSGGTGELFF. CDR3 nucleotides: TGTGCCAGCAGCCGAGTAACTAGCGGGGGGACCGGGGAGCTGTTTTTT.

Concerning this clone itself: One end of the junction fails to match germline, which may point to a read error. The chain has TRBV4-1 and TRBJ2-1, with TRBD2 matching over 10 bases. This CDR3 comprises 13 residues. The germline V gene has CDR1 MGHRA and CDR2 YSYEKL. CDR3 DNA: TGCGCCAGCAGCCAGGGAATAGCGGGAGGTAGGATCTTC. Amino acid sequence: CASSQGIAGGRIF.

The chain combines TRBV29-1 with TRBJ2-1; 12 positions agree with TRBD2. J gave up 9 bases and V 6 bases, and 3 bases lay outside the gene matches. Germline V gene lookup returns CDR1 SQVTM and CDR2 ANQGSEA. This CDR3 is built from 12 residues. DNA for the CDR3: TGCAGCGTGACTAGCGGGAGTACTGAGCAGTTCTTC. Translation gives CSVTSGSTEQFF.

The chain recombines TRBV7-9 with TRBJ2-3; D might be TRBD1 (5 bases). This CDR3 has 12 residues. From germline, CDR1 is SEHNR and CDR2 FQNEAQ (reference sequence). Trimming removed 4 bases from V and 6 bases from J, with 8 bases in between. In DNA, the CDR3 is TGTGCCAGCAGCTCCGGACATGATACGCAGTATTTT. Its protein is CASSSGHDTQYF.

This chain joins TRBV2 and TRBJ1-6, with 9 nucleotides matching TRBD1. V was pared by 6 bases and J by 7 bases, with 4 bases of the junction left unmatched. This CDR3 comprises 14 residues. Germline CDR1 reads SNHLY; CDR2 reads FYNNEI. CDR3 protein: CASRDRGGNSPLHF. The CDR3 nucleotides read TGTGCCAGCAGGGACAGGGGAGGGAATTCACCCCTCCACTTT.

The CDR3 nucleotides read TGTGCCAGCAGTGCCCGAGGGACTAGCGGGAACTACGAGCAGTACTTC. It encodes CASSARGTSGNYEQYF. V gene TRBV6-1 combines with J gene TRBJ2-7; 13 nucleotides align to TRBD2. Losses at the gene ends were 4 bases for V and 3 bases for J; bases not matched to a gene: 6. CDR3 length: 16 residues. Germline V gene data show CDR1 as MNHNS and CDR2 as SASEGT.

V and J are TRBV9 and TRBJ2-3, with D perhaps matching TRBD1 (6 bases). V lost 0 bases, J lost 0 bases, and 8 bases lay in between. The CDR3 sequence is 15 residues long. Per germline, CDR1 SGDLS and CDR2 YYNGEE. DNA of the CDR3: TGTGCCAGCAGCGTAGAGGACAGTAGCACAGATACGCAGTATTTT. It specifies CASSVEDSSTDTQYF.

The CDR3 region has the DNA TGTGCCAGCAGCTCCCTCCCCCGGGGTCAGGAACTGTACAATGAGCAGTTCTTC. It specifies CASSSLPRGQELYNEQFF. J is TRBJ2-1 and V is TRBV7-2, with a tentative D call TRBD2 (5 bases). V lost 4 bases and J lost 4, with 23 bases in between. Germline CDR1 reads SGHTA; CDR2 reads FQGNSA. CDR3 length: 18 amino acids.

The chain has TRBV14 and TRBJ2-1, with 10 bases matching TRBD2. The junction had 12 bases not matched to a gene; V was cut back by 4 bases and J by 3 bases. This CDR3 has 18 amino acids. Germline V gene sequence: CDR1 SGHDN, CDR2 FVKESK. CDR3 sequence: CASSRGVAGGHLYNEQFF. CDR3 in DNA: TGTGCCAGCAGCCGGGGGGTAGCGGGAGGCCACCTCTACAATGAGCAGTTCTTC.

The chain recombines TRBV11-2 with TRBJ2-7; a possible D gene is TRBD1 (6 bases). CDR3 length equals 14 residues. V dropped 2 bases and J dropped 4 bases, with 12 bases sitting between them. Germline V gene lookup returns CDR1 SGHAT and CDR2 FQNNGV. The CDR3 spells CASSLSRGAYEQYF. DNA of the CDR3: TGTGCCAGCAGCTTATCCAGGGGAGCATACGAGCAGTACTTC.